This T cell receptor beta chain is drawn from a study of blood T cell repertoires in COVID-19. V was shortened by 5 bases and J by 2 bases, with 19 bases between the two germline ends. This CDR3 contains 18 residues. The germline V gene has CDR1 LGHDT and CDR2 YNNKEL (reference sequence). Authors' data handling: Researchers report that nucleated cell counts were estimated from reference gene primer amplification. The assay was immunoSEQ multiplex PCR, and TCRdb's table has in-frame clones only and misses some. V and J calls and clone size follow that table, whereas D and trimming were derived from the DNA. There are about 480,000 clones in the sample; 89% occur only once, and roughly 0.92% lies in the top ten.

The sequenced sample was peripheral blood. V is TRBV3-1 (or the pseudogene TRBV3-2) and J is TRBJ1-6; D unresolved. The sequence was collected from a man between 18 and 35 years old with COVID-19, enrolled during active disease. CDR3 DNA sequence: TGTGCCAGCAGCAAAAACCTGGGAGGGATACCCTATAATTCACCCCTCCACTTT. Translated: CASSKNLGGIPYNSPLHF.